Reported below is one TCR beta chain. Its binding antigen is unknown. Nothing much larger sits one base from this clone, and base qualities are not available. TCRbeta CDR3 regions were amplified from genomic DNA using the immunoSEQ Assay, a bias-controlled multiplex PCR. The paper's processing steps were these. Nucleated cell counts per sample were estimated from amplification of reference gene primers within the assay. Sequence reads were collapsed and filtered to measure the absolute abundance of every unique TCRbeta CDR3 rearrangement. For each sample, productive Simpson clonality was calculated as the square root of Simpson's diversity index across productive rearrangements. Sourced from immuneACCESS, this table was stored by TCRdb with only in-frame sequences that have V and J called. A share of the clones is absent; for the studies checked, an unresolved V gene accounts for under half, and the remainder has no known explanation. That table is the source of V, J and clone size, and D and trimming were worked out from the DNA. The sample profile shows roughly 330,000 clones; around 87% of them were found once. 5.3% of the sample belongs to the ten largest clones.

This specimen comes from a study of blood T cell repertoires in COVID-19 (TCRdb year 2020). About the investigation overall: Samples covering the acute and convalescent phases of COVID-19 were provided by collaborators in the United States, Italy and Spain. The dataset comprised deeply sampled blood TCRbeta repertoires from subjects exposed to, actively infected with, or recovered from COVID-19. HLA class I and class II types, where available, came from metadata supplied by the sample provider rather than from assay-based typing. The repertoires were released in a freely available public database meant as a resource for research on the immune response to SARS-CoV-2. Samples were obtained from the ongoing ImmuneRACE study (first 160 participants) and from about 1,300 subjects provided by 6 global collaborators. A de-identified subject ID, COVID-19 status, age in years and sex were almost always included in the sample metadata. The prospective study material was composed of cDNA or gDNA derived from T cells, B-cell-depleted T cells, or PBMCs.

From its cysteine to its phenylalanine, the CDR3 spans 15 amino acids. Only the CDR3 region is kept as DNA, spanning 45 bases read in frame from base 1. The germline V gene (reference sequence) specifies LNHDA as CDR1 and SQIVND as CDR2. Trimming takes 5 bases from V and 3 bases from J, and the germline ends sit 13 bases apart. Participants in the prospective study were enrolled through a virtual design, were aged roughly 18 to 100 years, and lived in fewer than 30 United States geographic areas. In the prospective study, participants were assigned to cohorts based on the clinical history participants reported in a screening survey and a study questionnaire. For ImmuneRACE Cohort 3, a participant was defined as recovered based on two consecutive negative NP/OP PCR tests, clearance by a healthcare professional, or resolution of symptoms. In the prospective study, mobile phlebotomists collected whole blood, serum and a nasopharyngeal or oropharyngeal swab from each participant. Prospective study participants could optionally give additional blood draws and questionnaires over an approximately 2-month period. Blood samples from the prospective study were shipped frozen or at room temperature prior to DNA extraction.

What the authors observed across the whole study: The quantity of clinical and demographic metadata differed by source and by participant and was supplied without curation.

The chain links TRBV19 with TRBJ1-4, and possibly TRBD1, on 6 matching bases. Sequencing was performed on PBMCs or T cells enriched from blood (not recorded which). The sequence came from a young woman who had recovered from COVID-19. The CDR3 protein is CASSPRGAPNEKLFF. The bases read TGTGCCAGTAGTCCACGGGGGGCGCCTAATGAAAAACTGTTTTTT. Supplemented by the reference TRBV19 and TRBJ1-4 proteins around the CDR3, the complete variable domain is DGGITQSPKYLFRKEGQNVTLSCEQNLNHDAMYWYRQDPGQGLRLIYYSQIVNDFQKGDIAEGYSVSREKKESFPLTVTSAQKNPTAFYLCASSPRGAPNEKLFFGSGTQLSVL.